Listed here are 15 T cell receptor beta chains from one sample, sequenced in a study of blood T cell repertoires in COVID-19. Sequenced by immunoSEQ multiplex PCR; TCRdb stores in-frame clones only, minus some. The table has some 95,000 clones, 75% to 85% seen once. Sequencing was carried out using peripheral blood. The receptors here all came from a man between 65 and 79 years old with acute or convalescent COVID-19.

The J gene is TRBJ1-6, the V gene TRBV11-2, with D perhaps TRBD1 (5 bases). The V gene lost 5 bases and the J gene lost 8 bases, with 10 bases spanning the gap. The germline V gene encodes CDR1 SGHAT and CDR2 FQNNGV. The length of the CDR3 is 13 residues. The CDR3 protein is CASSPGGDSPLHF. Here the CDR3 DNA reads TGTGCCAGCAGCCCCGGGGGGGATTCACCCCTCCACTTT.

V is TRBV19 and J is TRBJ2-6; 9 bases are shared with TRBD1. The CDR3 runs 19 residues. V dropped 4 bases and J dropped 4; count of bases not matched to a gene: 14. Germline V CDR1 and CDR2: LNHDA, SQIVND (reference sequence). CDR3 protein: CASSTPPGQGTTGANVLTF. The CDR3 region has the DNA TGTGCCAGTAGTACCCCCCCGGGACAGGGAACGACGGGGGCCAACGTCCTGACTTTC.

In nucleotides, the CDR3 is TGTGCCACCAGCCCCTCTACAGGGGGAAATGAAAAACTGTTTTTT. Protein product: CATSPSTGGNEKLFF. The chain joins TRBV24-1 to TRBJ1-4, with TRBD1 identical over 8 bases. Germline CDR1 is KGHDR and CDR2 is SFDVKD. This CDR3 contains 15 residues. With 7 bases clipped from V and 5 bases from J, the junction kept 8 bases outside the gene matches.

The rearrangement uses TRBV4-2 and TRBJ2-2; 9 positions agree with TRBD2. The CDR3 has 18 amino acids. Germline assignment: CDR1 LGHNA and CDR2 YNFKEQ. V trimming: 0 bases; J trimming: 4 bases; junction bases outside the gene matches: 9. The CDR3 sequence: CASSQDPGGRGLTGELFF. For the CDR3, the DNA is TGTGCCAGCAGCCAAGATCCTGGCGGGAGGGGACTCACCGGGGAGCTGTTTTTT.

The chain recombines TRBV4-1 with TRBJ2-5; 7 nucleotides align to TRBD2. The CDR3 contains 15 residues. J was trimmed by 0 bases and V by 6 bases; bases with no gene match: 7. Germline loops: CDR1 MGHRA, CDR2 YSYEKL. This chain's CDR3 is CASSSGGRDQETQYF. The CDR3 DNA reads as TGCGCCAGCAGTTCTGGCGGGAGAGACCAAGAGACCCAGTACTTC.

The chain links TRBV11-1 to TRBJ2-5; TRBD2 matches 9 bases. After removal of 9 bases from V and 2 bases from J, the junction contained 13 bases not matched to a gene. The germline CDR1 and CDR2 sequences are SGHAT and FQDESV (reference sequence). CDR3 length: 16 residues. The CDR3, as DNA: TGTGCCAGTAGAACCAGCGGGAGGAGAACTCAAGAGACCCAGTACTTC. Residues: CASRTSGRRTQETQYF.

This sequence joins TRBV5-8 and TRBJ1-5, with D perhaps matching TRBD1 (5 bases). The CDR3 runs 13 residues. The germline gives CDR1 SGHTS, CDR2 YDEGEE. Trimming removed 4 bases at V and 3 bases at J, with 8 bases between. The CDR3 DNA reads as TGTGCCAGCAGCGGGGGGTTCAATCAGCCCCAGCATTTT. As protein: CASSGGFNQPQHF.

The chain joins TRBV11-2 to TRBJ2-7; the match to TRBD1 covers 9 bases. The CDR3 spans 15 residues. Trimming cost V 5 bases and J 1 base; bases outside gene matches: 6. CDR1 SGHAT and CDR2 FQNNGV come from the germline V gene. This CDR3 reads CASSLGQGQSYEQYF. DNA of the CDR3: TGTGCCAGCAGCCTCGGACAGGGGCAATCCTACGAGCAGTACTTC.

This rearrangement joins TRBV5-1 to TRBJ1-5; maybe TRBD1 (6 bases). Trimming removed 4 bases from V and 0 bases from J, with 11 bases in between. The CDR3 is 15 amino acids. Germline values: CDR1 SGHRS, CDR2 YFSETQ. The CDR3 is CASSPGTFSNQPQHF. CDR3 DNA sequence: TGCGCCAGCAGCCCAGGGACATTTAGCAATCAGCCCCAGCATTTT. Using reference TRBV5-1 and TRBJ1-5 for the parts outside the CDR3, the full variable domain is KAGVTQTPRYLIKTRGQQVTLSCSPISGHRSVSWYQQTPGQGLQFLFEYFSETQRNKGNFPGRFSGRQFSNSRSEMNVSTLELGDSALYLCASSPGTFSNQPQHFGDGTRLSIL.

The V and J genes are TRBV4-1 and TRBJ2-7, with 7 bases lining up with TRBD1. The junction had 5 bases not matched to a gene; V was cut back by 4 bases and J by 2 bases. The CDR3 sequence is 14 residues long. Germline V lookup: CDR1 MGHRA, CDR2 YSYEKL. The CDR3 nucleotides are TGCGCCAGCAGCCCCCGACAGGGCCCCTACGAGCAGTACTTC. Protein: CASSPRQGPYEQYF.

This clone was observed a handful of times. This rearrangement joins TRBV19 to TRBJ2-3, with TRBD2 as a possible D gene (6 bases). CDR3 size: 13 residues. V lost 5 bases, J lost 5 bases, and 11 bases lay in between. The V gene's germline CDR1 is LNHDA and CDR2 SQIVND (reference sequence). The DNA for the CDR3 is TGTGCCAGTAGTGGCGGGACTGGAGATACGCAGTATTTT. Its protein product is CASSGGTGDTQYF.

This clone showed up just a few times. This chain joins TRBV5-4 and TRBJ2-7; TRBD1 aligns across 7 bases. Germline assignment: CDR1 SGHNT and CDR2 YYREEE (reference sequence). Trimming cost V 4 bases and J 1 base; bases outside gene matches: 8. The CDR3 is 15 amino acids. The CDR3 loop is CASSLNRGGSYEQYF. Here the CDR3 DNA reads TGTGCCAGCAGCCTTAACAGGGGTGGGTCCTACGAGCAGTACTTC.

The chain links TRBV19 to TRBJ2-2, with 9 bases fitting TRBD2. The length of the CDR3 is 19 residues. Trimming took 7 bases from V and 4 from J; bases not matched to a gene: 19. Germline loops: CDR1 LNHDA, CDR2 SQIVND (reference sequence). The CDR3 DNA sequence: TGTGCCAGTATCCCCACGGGGATCACTATAGCGGGAGCCACCGGGGAGCTGTTTTTT. It yields the protein CASIPTGITIAGATGELFF.

This clone turned up a few times. The chain is built from TRBV14 and TRBJ1-1; no reliable D call. The ends were cut back, 0 bases at V and 0 bases at J, with 2 bases in the middle. The CDR3 contains 13 residues. The germline V gene has CDR1 SGHDN and CDR2 FVKESK. Here the CDR3 DNA reads TGTGCCAGCAGCCAAGACGTGAACACTGAAGCTTTCTTT. The encoded protein is CASSQDVNTEAFF.

The chain joins TRBV20-1 to TRBJ2-7; D gene unclear. V was clipped by 6 bases and J by 6 bases, with 12 bases between them. This CDR3 is built from 11 residues. The V gene's germline CDR1 is DFQATT and CDR2 SNEGSKA (reference sequence). The CDR3, as DNA: TGCAGTGCGCCCCTACTTGGCGAGCAGTACTTC. Encoded protein: CSAPLLGEQYF.